This TCR beta chain is from a study of blood T cell repertoires in COVID-19 (dated by TCRdb to about 2020). About the study as a whole: Samples covering the acute and convalescent phases of COVID-19 were provided by collaborators in the United States, Italy and Spain. Deeply sampled blood TCRbeta repertoires from subjects exposed to, actively infected with, or recovered from COVID-19 were included in the dataset. Where available, HLA class I and class II types were obtained from metadata supplied by the sample provider rather than from assay-based typing. The samples were drawn from two sources: the first 160 participants of the ongoing ImmuneRACE study, and 1,254 subjects contributed by 6 global collaborators. A de-identified subject ID, COVID-19 status, age in years and sex were almost always included in the sample metadata. The repertoires were made available in a free public database intended to serve as a resource for research on the immune response to SARS-CoV-2. The prospective study material was composed of cDNA or gDNA derived from T cells, B-cell-depleted T cells, or PBMCs. General study outcomes and caveats: The amount of clinical and demographic metadata varied by source and participant and was provided uncurated.

Points on this clone: What this receptor recognizes is not known. No much larger clone is present one base from it, and per-base qualities are unavailable. Other DNA sequences from this sample encode an identical CDR3 as well.

Measured from the cysteine to the phenylalanine, the CDR3 is 12 residues long. Only the CDR3 portion is preserved as DNA: 36 bases, with reading frame beginning at the first base. Reading the germline V gene (reference sequence) gives CDR1 SGHNT and CDR2 YYREEE. V trim: 3 bases; J trim: 7 bases; unmatched bases: 1. Each collaborating institution followed its own protocols to collect whole blood in K2EDTA tubes. For TCRbeta analysis, collaborators shipped samples in one of three forms: frozen whole blood, isolated PBMCs, or DNA extracted from either of those sample types. The immunoSEQ Assay, a bias-controlled multiplex PCR, was used to amplify TCRbeta CDR3 regions from genomic DNA. Per the source publication's procedure: The number of nucleated cells in each sample was estimated by amplification of reference gene primers within the assay. To quantify the absolute abundance of each unique TCRbeta CDR3 rearrangement, sequence reads were collapsed and filtered. For each sample, productive Simpson clonality was calculated as the square root of Simpson's diversity index over productive rearrangements. This immuneACCESS table, as held by TCRdb, lists in-frame sequences with V and J called but not all clones. Of the missing ones, under half trace to an unresolved V gene in checked studies; the others have no known cause. Clonal size and the V and J genes are those of that table, whereas D and trimming came from the DNA. Within this sample are 150,000 to 200,000 clones, with over 85% of them counted one time only. About 5% of the sample is taken by the ten largest.

The chain is assembled from TRBV5-4 and TRBJ1-1, and 9 junctional nucleotides match TRBD1. The sequenced sample consisted of peripheral blood. The sequence came from a woman aged 50 to 65 with acute or convalescent COVID-19. CDR3 region: CASSWGQGEAFF. The DNA sequence is TGTGCCAGCAGCTGGGGACAGGGTGAAGCTTTCTTT. The CDR3 plus the reference TRBV5-4 and TRBJ1-1 genes for the other parts give the full variable domain: ETGVTQSPTHLIKTRGQQVTLRCSSQSGHNTVSWYQQALGQGPQFIFQYYREEENGRGNFPPRFSGLQFPNYSSELNVNALELDDSALYLCASSWGQGEAFFGQGTRLTVV.